These 10 T cell receptor beta chains were sequenced from one sample in a study of blood T cell repertoires in COVID-19 (dated by TCRdb to about 2020). The receptor library was made with the immunoSEQ multiplex PCR assay. TCRdb provides this immuneACCESS table in a form limited to in-frame rearrangements. Some clones are lacking; in checked studies, under half of them reflect an unresolved V gene, and why the rest are absent is not known. The table for this sample lists 230,000 or so clones; approximately 83% of them were counted only once. About 4.5% of the sample rests with the top ten. Sequenced material: peripheral blood. The receptor source for this set is a man in his forties or fifties with active or convalescent COVID-19.

The gene calls are TRBV12-3 or TRBV12-4 and TRBJ1-4; no firm D call. V lost 7 bases, J lost 4 bases, and 10 bases lay in between. This CDR3 is built from 13 residues. This CDR3 reads CASKGGLNEKLFF. CDR3 in DNA: TGTGCCAGCAAGGGCGGGCTTAATGAAAAACTGTTTTTT.

This chain uses TRBV19 with TRBJ2-3; 9 bases are a match to TRBD2. The germline gives CDR1 LNHDA, CDR2 SQIVND (reference sequence). V shed 6 bases and J 3 bases; nucleotides not matched to a gene: 10. The CDR3 has 16 amino acids. The CDR3 protein is CASSTPSGGLTDTQYF. The CDR3, as DNA: TGTGCCAGTAGCACGCCCAGCGGGGGGCTAACAGATACGCAGTATTTT.

The chain employs TRBV19 and TRBJ1-1, with D possibly matching TRBD1 (5 bases). CDR3 size: 15 residues. Germline V lookup: CDR1 LNHDA, CDR2 SQIVND (reference sequence). Trimming stripped 1 base from V and 2 bases from J, with 11 bases between. The CDR3 DNA is TGTGCCAGTAGTATAGTGGGCAGGGTTAACACTGAAGCTTTCTTT. Translating gives CASSIVGRVNTEAFF. Full variable domain (rest looked up from reference TRBV19 and TRBJ1-1): DGGITQSPKYLFRKEGQNVTLSCEQNLNHDAMYWYRQDPGQGLRLIYYSQIVNDFQKGDIAEGYSVSREKKESFPLTVTSAQKNPTAFYLCASSIVGRVNTEAFFGQGTRLTVV.

V and J are TRBV6-5 and TRBJ1-1, with a tentative D call TRBD1 (5 bases). The CDR3 runs to 13 residues. V was shortened by 5 bases and J by 7 bases, with 14 bases between the two germline ends. Germline lookup yields CDR1 MNHEY and CDR2 SVGAGI. The CDR3 region has the DNA TGTGCCAGCAGTACCACGCCCGGGGGTGAAGCTTTCTTT. Translating gives CASSTTPGGEAFF.

About this clone: The same CDR3 can be traced to other DNA sequences in this sample. CDR3 sequence (DNA): TGTGCCAGCAGCCTGACAGGGGGTGGCTACACCTTC. Protein product: CASSLTGGGYTF. This chain uses TRBV7-2 with TRBJ1-2, with 9 positions matching TRBD1. V shed 5 bases, J shed 7 bases, and the junction held 2 bases outside the gene matches. This CDR3 has 12 residues. Germline V gene lookup returns CDR1 SGHTA and CDR2 FQGNSA.

The rearrangement uses TRBV9 and TRBJ2-5; 9 bases match TRBD2. The CDR3 has 14 residues. CDR1 and CDR2 (germline): SGDLS, YYNGEE. V lost 0 bases and J lost 3; bases outside the gene matches: 0. CDR3 region: CASSVGLAEETQYF. In DNA form, the CDR3 reads TGTGCCAGCAGCGTAGGACTAGCGGAAGAGACCCAGTACTTC.

This clone was counted between two and nine times. The chain combines TRBV27 with TRBJ1-5, with 8 bases aligning to TRBD1. The CDR3 spans 15 residues. CDR1 is MNHEY, CDR2 SMNVEV, per germline (reference sequence). Trimming took 5 bases from V and 7 from J; bases not matched to a gene: 10. This CDR3 is CASSDRGGGDQPQHF. In DNA form, the CDR3 reads TGTGCCAGCAGTGACAGGGGAGGCGGTGACCAGCCCCAGCATTTT.

The chain is built from TRBV29-1 and TRBJ1-1; D is unresolved. V was shortened by 4 bases and J by 1 base, with 4 bases between the two germline ends. This CDR3 comprises 11 residues. Looked up from germline, CDR1 is SQVTM and CDR2 is ANQGSEA. Here the CDR3 reads CSVVKNTEAFF. The CDR3 nucleotides read TGCAGCGTTGTAAAGAACACTGAAGCTTTCTTT.

This clone was picked up a small number of times. The chain recombines TRBV2 with TRBJ2-2, with 9 bases that match TRBD2. V trimming: 1 base; J trimming: 4 bases; junction bases outside the gene matches: 7. Germline CDR1 and CDR2: SNHLY and FYNNEI. The CDR3 totals 17 residues. DNA of the CDR3: TGTGCCAGCAGTGAAGGAAGAGTAGCGGGGGCCACCGGGGAGCTGTTTTTT. It specifies CASSEGRVAGATGELFF. The full variable domain, completed using reference TRBV2 and TRBJ2-2, is EPEVTQTPSHQVTQMGQEVILRCVPISNHLYFYWYRQILGQKVEFLVSFYNNEISEKSEIFDDQFSVERPDGSNFTLKIRSTKLEDSAMYFCASSEGRVAGATGELFFGEGSRLTVL.

This clone showed up just a few times. CDR3 in DNA: TGTGCCAGCAGTGAAGGGTCGGGGAATTCACCCCTCCACTTT. It encodes CASSEGSGNSPLHF. This chain uses TRBV2 with TRBJ1-6; no firm D call. V dropped 1 base and J dropped 7 bases, with 8 bases sitting between them. The CDR3 consists of 14 residues. From germline, CDR1 is SNHLY and CDR2 FYNNEI.